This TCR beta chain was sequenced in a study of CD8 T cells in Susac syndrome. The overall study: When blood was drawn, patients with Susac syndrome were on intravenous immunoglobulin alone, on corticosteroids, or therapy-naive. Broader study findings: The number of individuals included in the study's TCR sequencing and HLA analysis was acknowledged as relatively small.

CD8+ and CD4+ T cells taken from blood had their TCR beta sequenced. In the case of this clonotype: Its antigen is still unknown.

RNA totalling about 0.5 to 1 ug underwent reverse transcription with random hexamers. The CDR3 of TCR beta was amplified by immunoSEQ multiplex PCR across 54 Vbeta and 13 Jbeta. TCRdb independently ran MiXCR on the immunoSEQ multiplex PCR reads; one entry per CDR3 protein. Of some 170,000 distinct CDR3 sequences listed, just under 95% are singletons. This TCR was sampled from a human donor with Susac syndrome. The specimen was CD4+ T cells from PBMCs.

The CDR3, as DNA: TGTGCCAGCAGCCCAAGTGGGAAGGACAATCAGCCCCAGCATTTT. As protein: CASSPSGKDNQPQHF. The J gene is TRBJ1-5, the V gene TRBV7-8; D call uncertain. This CDR3 has 15 amino acids. CDR1 is SGHVS and CDR2 is FQNEAQ in the germline V gene. Trimming removed 5 bases at V and 3 bases at J, with 14 bases between.